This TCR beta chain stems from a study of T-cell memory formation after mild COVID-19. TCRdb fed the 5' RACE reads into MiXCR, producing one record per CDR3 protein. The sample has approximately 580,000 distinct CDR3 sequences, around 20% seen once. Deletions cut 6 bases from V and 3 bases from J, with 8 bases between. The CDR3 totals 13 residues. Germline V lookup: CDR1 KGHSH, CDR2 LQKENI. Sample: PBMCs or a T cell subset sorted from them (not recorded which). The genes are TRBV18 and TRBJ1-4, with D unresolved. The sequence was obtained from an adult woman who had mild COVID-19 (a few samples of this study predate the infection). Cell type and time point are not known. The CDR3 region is CASSSQANEKLFF. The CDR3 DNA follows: TGTGCCAGCTCGTCTCAGGCTAATGAAAAACTGTTTTTT.